This T cell receptor (beta chain) derives from a study of cytomegalovirus exposure and HLA in healthy donors. Study-wide results and limits: Many donors shared some public TCRs, even though most TCR sequences were rare.

Trimming took 6 bases from V and 6 from J; bases not matched to a gene: 17. The CDR3 is 18 residues long. CDR1 and CDR2 (germline): MDHEN, SYDVKM. Primers included in the PCR were 60 Vbeta and 13 Jbeta primers. Clones were sequenced by immunoSEQ multiplex PCR, and TCRdb holds only the in-frame ones, with some missing. The sample lists some 140,000 clones; approximately 80% were seen once. As to this clone: The antigen is undetermined.

The receptor was isolated from a man aged 25-45 years in good health and CMV-seropositive. The chain employs TRBV28 and TRBJ2-2, with TRBD1 matching 9 bases. Specimen: PBMCs. CDR3 loop: CASSRGSPGQGGSGELFF. The CDR3, as DNA: TGTGCCAGCAGCCGCGGGAGTCCGGGACAGGGAGGCTCCGGGGAGCTGTTTTTT.